This T cell receptor (beta chain) was identified during a study of somatic mutations in cytotoxic T cells in rheumatoid arthritis. Study observations and caveats: Statistically, CD8+ T-cell clonality was not significantly distinct between individuals with rheumatoid arthritis and age-matched healthy controls. It was in rheumatoid arthritis patients, but not in healthy controls, that CD8+ clonality increased with age. More than 20% of CD8+ cells belonged to the largest clone in about an eighth of the 65 patients.

Original data processing: In patients, CD8+ clones bigger than 1% rarely had the same sequence as a published virus-specific TCRB. Measured with immunoSEQ multiplex PCR; TCRdb has only the in-frame clones, and not every one. That table furnishes V, J and clone size, whereas the DNA furnished D and trimming. Of under 20,000 clones listed, 75% to 90% were seen once; the top ten hold 6% to 8.5%. Remarks on this clone: Antigen unknown. A junction boundary mismatches the germline segment, possibly from a read error.

This CDR3 comprises 14 residues. CDR1 is MGHRA, CDR2 YSYEKL, per germline. This receptor was identified in a woman aged 40 to 50 with rheumatoid arthritis. Sequenced material: CD8+ T cells sorted from blood. The chain recombines TRBV4-1 with TRBJ2-2; 12 bases match TRBD2. This chain's CDR3 is CASSPHLAGGGLFF. In DNA form, the CDR3 reads TGCGCCAGCAGCCCCCATCTAGCGGGAGGGGGGCTGTTTTTT.